The 31 T cell receptor beta chains presented below share a single source sample, sequenced in a study of response to subunit inactivated influenza vaccine. TCRdb recomputed calls from the RT-PCR reads with MiXCR, one row per CDR3 protein. Found here are around 530,000 distinct CDR3 sequences, approximately 15% of them singletons; the top ten hold around 3%. The sample consisted of CD4+ T cells sorted from PBMCs, taken less than 25 months after vaccination. All receptors come from a man aged 50 to 75 who received an inactivated influenza vaccine.

Only a few counts were recorded for this clonotype. This chain links TRBV11-2 with TRBJ2-7, with 8 bases fitting TRBD1. This CDR3 contains 14 residues. Per germline, CDR1 SGHAT and CDR2 FQNNGV. The ends lost 3 bases at V and 7 bases at J; junction bases unmatched: 8. The CDR3 nucleotides read TGTGCCAGCAGCTTTCGGACAGGGAACGGGGAGCAGTACTTC. Amino acids: CASSFRTGNGEQYF.

In this sample, this clonotype turned up a few times. The chain combines TRBV11-2 with TRBJ1-1, with TRBD1 as a possible D gene (6 bases). The CDR3 loop spans 15 amino acids. Germline CDR1 is SGHAT and CDR2 is FQNNGV. Trimming cost V 0 bases and J 3 bases, with 11 bases left between them. The CDR3 reads CASSLERGLYTEAFF. CDR3 sequence (DNA): TGTGCCAGCAGCTTAGAACGGGGGCTTTACACTGAAGCTTTCTTT. The variable domain in full, with the rest retrieved from reference TRBV11-2 and TRBJ1-1, is EAGVAQSPRYKIIEKRQSVAFWCNPISGHATLYWYQQILGQGPKLLIQFQNNGVVDDSQLPKDRFSAERLKGVDSTLKIQPAKLEDSAVYLCASSLERGLYTEAFFGQGTRLTVV.

This clonotype was seen a handful of times. The V and J genes are TRBV9 and TRBJ2-7; the match to TRBD2 covers 9 bases. Germline V gene lookup returns CDR1 SGDLS and CDR2 YYNGEE. Losses at the gene ends were 5 bases for V and 3 bases for J; bases not matched to a gene: 9. This CDR3 has 15 amino acids. This chain's CDR3 is CASSPRLAENYEQYF. The DNA of the CDR3 is TGTGCCAGCAGTCCCCGACTAGCGGAAAACTACGAGCAGTACTTC.

The chain recombines TRBV9 with TRBJ1-1, with a possible D match to TRBD1 (6 bases). With 5 bases removed from V and 5 bases from J, the gap between germline ends came to 16 bases. CDR3 length equals 14 residues. Germline CDR1 reads SGDLS; CDR2 reads YYNGEE. The chain's CDR3 is CASSGRGDATEAFF. CDR3 nucleotides: TGTGCCAGCAGTGGGAGGGGGGACGCAACTGAAGCTTTCTTT.

This clonotype showed up many times. The chain is built from TRBV29-1 and TRBJ2-7; D gene uncertain. The CDR3 extends over 13 amino acids. CDR1 is SQVTM and CDR2 is ANQGSEA in the germline V gene. V gave up 5 bases and J gave up 0 bases, with 11 bases separating them. CDR3: CSVSRSSSYEQYF. The CDR3 region has the DNA TGCAGCGTTTCCCGGTCAAGCTCCTACGAGCAGTACTTC.

The J gene is TRBJ1-2, the V gene TRBV29-1; D is uncertain. In germline, CDR1 is SQVTM, CDR2 ANQGSEA. Deletions cut 5 bases from V and 8 bases from J, with 12 bases between. The CDR3 spans 11 residues. CDR3 residues: CSVLSGKGYTF. The CDR3 bases are TGCAGCGTTCTCTCCGGAAAGGGCTACACCTTC.

This clonotype was recorded many times. Mismatch with germline at one junction end may stem from a read error. J is TRBJ1-2 and V is TRBV12-3 or TRBV12-4; possibly TRBD1 for D (5 bases). CDR3 length: 13 amino acids. The CDR3 region is CASSLAGNYGYTF. CDR3 nucleotides: TGTGCCAGCAGCTTAGCAGGGAACTATGGCTACACCTTC.

The chain carries TRBV4-2 and TRBJ2-3; 7 nucleotides match TRBD2. Germline CDR1 LGHNA, CDR2 YNFKEQ. The V segment lost 0 bases and the J segment 2 bases; nucleotides outside the gene matches: 8. This CDR3 contains 17 residues. CDR3 nucleotides: TGTGCCAGCAGCCAAGATAGGCAAGCGGGGACCACAGATACGCAGTATTTT. It yields the protein CASSQDRQAGTTDTQYF.

This clonotype was counted at least ten times. J is TRBJ1-1 and V is TRBV4-3; D might be TRBD1 (5 bases). Germline CDR1 reads LGHNA; CDR2 reads YSLEER. This CDR3 has 15 residues. Trimming removed 1 base at V and 5 bases at J, with 14 bases between. The chain's CDR3 is CASSQGGFGDTEAFF. The CDR3 DNA reads TGCGCCAGCAGCCAAGGGGGGTTTGGGGATACTGAAGCTTTCTTT.

About this clonotype: Compared with germline, one end of the junction differs, possibly owing to a read error. This sequence joins TRBV4-3 and TRBJ2-4; 8 bases are a match to TRBD2. This CDR3 region has 17 residues. Germline lookup yields CDR1 LGHNA and CDR2 YSLEER. The CDR3 DNA reads as TGCGCCAGCAGCCAAGTTGGAGCAGCGGGAGCCACAAACATTCAGTACTTC. Translation: CASSQVGAAGATNIQYF.

This clonotype occurred a few times. The genes are TRBV24-1 and TRBJ2-3; tentatively, D is TRBD1 (6 bases). The CDR3 sequence is 13 residues long. V lost 9 bases and J lost 3, with 12 bases in between. Looked up from germline, CDR1 is KGHDR and CDR2 is SFDVKD. The DNA of the CDR3 is TGTGCCACCGGGCCAGGGGCGACAGATACGCAGTATTTT. Protein sequence: CATGPGATDTQYF.

This clonotype was detected many times. The chain employs TRBV7-2 and TRBJ2-2; the D gene is possibly TRBD1 (5 bases). The CDR3 loop spans 16 amino acids. Trimming stripped 1 base from V and 0 bases from J, with 9 bases between. Germline V gene data show CDR1 as SGHTA and CDR2 as FQGNSA. The CDR3 region is CASSLGAGSNTGELFF. The CDR3 region has the DNA TGTGCCAGCAGCTTAGGGGCAGGGTCGAACACCGGGGAGCTGTTTTTT. The variable domain in full, with the rest retrieved from reference TRBV7-2 and TRBJ2-2, is GAGVSQSPSNKVTEKGKDVELRCDPISGHTALYWYRQSLGQGLEFLIYFQGNSAPDKSGLPSDRFSAERTGGSVSTLTIQRTQQEDSAVYLCASSLGAGSNTGELFFGEGSRLTVL.

Only a few counts were recorded for this clonotype. The genes are TRBV28 and TRBJ1-4; D ambiguous. The CDR3 has 12 residues. The germline CDR1 and CDR2 sequences are MDHEN and SYDVKM. The V and J ends lost 10 bases and 6 bases respectively, with 12 bases between them. The CDR3 coding sequence is TGTGCCATTACCGGACCGGATGAAAAACTGTTTTTT. This codes for CAITGPDEKLFF.

This clonotype has just one count. The gene calls are TRBV28 and TRBJ1-5; D might be TRBD1 (6 bases). The V and J ends lost 4 bases and 2 bases respectively, with 15 bases between them. This CDR3 spans 16 amino acids. The germline V gene has CDR1 MDHEN and CDR2 SYDVKM. CDR3 DNA sequence: TGTGCCAGCAGTTCGGGGACATCGGTTCGCAATCAGCCCCAGCATTTT. Its translation is CASSSGTSVRNQPQHF. Supplemented by reference TRBV28 and TRBJ1-5, the full variable domain reads DVKVTQSSRYLVKRTGEKVFLECVQDMDHENMFWYRQDPGLGLRLIYFSYDVKMKEKGDIPEGYSVSREKKERFSLILESASTNQTSMYLCASSSGTSVRNQPQHFGDGTRLSIL.

This rearrangement joins TRBV5-1 to TRBJ1-6; D ambiguous. Germline loops: CDR1 SGHRS, CDR2 YFSETQ. Trimming took off 5 bases at V and 8 bases at J, with 11 bases between the two ends. The CDR3 runs 13 residues. In DNA form, the CDR3 reads TGCGCCAGCAGGGCGGCGGTAGATTCACCCCTCCACTTT. It encodes CASRAAVDSPLHF.

The chain couples TRBV4-3 to TRBJ1-2; D not certain. The CDR3 covers 14 residues. CDR1 is LGHNA and CDR2 is YSLEER in the germline V gene. V lost 0 bases to trimming and J lost 4 bases, with 9 bases between them. The CDR3 region has the DNA TGCGCCAGCAGCCAAGAGCCTAGAAGCTATGGCTACACCTTC. Amino acids: CASSQEPRSYGYTF.

The V and J genes are TRBV4-2 and TRBJ2-7, with D tentatively TRBD1 (5 bases). CDR1 is LGHNA and CDR2 is YNFKEQ in the germline V gene. The CDR3 totals 12 residues. V was clipped by 3 bases and J by 6 bases, with 9 bases between them. The CDR3 protein is CASSQSRGEQYF. CDR3 DNA: TGTGCCAGCAGCCAGTCAAGGGGCGAGCAGTACTTC.

CDR3 sequence: CASSAYLREGVGEQYF. In DNA, the CDR3 is TGTGCCAGCAGCGCCTACCTCCGGGAGGGGGTCGGCGAGCAGTACTTC. V and J are TRBV5-5 and TRBJ2-7; 8 nucleotides line up with TRBD2. CDR1 and CDR2 from the germline V gene are SGHKS and YYEKEE (reference sequence). The CDR3 length is 16 residues. Unmatched junction bases numbered 15, after V lost 4 bases and J lost 6 bases.

V gene TRBV4-2 combines with J gene TRBJ2-7; 9 bases fit TRBD1. Trimming cost V 1 base and J 2 bases; bases outside gene matches: 6. Per the germline V gene, CDR1 is LGHNA and CDR2 is YNFKEQ. The CDR3 has 16 amino acids. For the CDR3, the DNA is TGTGCCAGCAGCCAAGGATTTCGGGACAGGGCCTACGAGCAGTACTTC. It translates to CASSQGFRDRAYEQYF.

With respect to this clonotype: An end of the junction differs from the germline gene, which may be a read error. This sequence joins TRBV20-1 and TRBJ2-7; D is unclear. This CDR3 is built from 12 residues. CDR1 and CDR2 (germline): DFQATT, SNEGSKA (reference sequence). Here the CDR3 DNA reads TGCAGTGCCAGAGTAGTTAGCTACGAGCAGTACTTC. Encoded protein: CSARVVSYEQYF.

V usage is TRBV5-1 and J usage is TRBJ2-7; D is ambiguous. Germline-derived CDR1 and CDR2 are SGHRS and YFSETQ. There are 13 residues in the CDR3. Trimming cost V 5 bases and J 0 bases, with 9 bases left between them. CDR3 in DNA: TGCGCCAGCAGGATATCGAGCTCCTACGAGCAGTACTTC. Its protein product is CASRISSSYEQYF.

The genes are TRBV29-1 and TRBJ1-2; 7 bases map to TRBD1. Unmatched junction bases numbered 6, after V lost 0 bases and J lost 8 bases. The CDR3 spans 13 residues. Germline lookup yields CDR1 SQVTM and CDR2 ANQGSEA. CDR3 loop: CSVEETGWLGYTF. The CDR3 coding sequence is TGCAGCGTTGAAGAGACAGGGTGGTTAGGCTACACCTTC. The whole variable domain, remainder taken from reference TRBV29-1 and TRBJ1-2, is SAVISQKPSRDICQRGTSLTIQCQVDSQVTMMFWYRQQPGQSLTLIATANQGSEATYESGFVIDKFPISRPNLTFSTLTVSNMSPEDSSIYLCSVEETGWLGYTFGSGTRLTVV.

This clonotype has a handful of counts. This chain joins TRBV16 and TRBJ2-2; D unclear. Trimming stripped 1 base from V and 1 base from J, with 7 bases between. The CDR3 length is 15 residues. Germline assignment: CDR1 KGHSY and CDR2 FQNENV. The CDR3 loop is CASSQLIQNTGELFF. Written as DNA, the CDR3 is TGTGCCAGCAGCCAATTGATACAGAACACCGGGGAGCTGTTTTTT.

The V call is TRBV20-1, the J call TRBJ2-7, with D perhaps TRBD2 (5 bases). In germline, CDR1 is DFQATT, CDR2 SNEGSKA (reference sequence). The length of the CDR3 is 14 residues. The V gene lost 5 bases and the J gene lost 0 bases, with 14 bases spanning the gap. The CDR3 is CSALEGKTSYEQYF. In nucleotides, the CDR3 is TGCAGTGCTCTTGAGGGTAAAACCTCCTACGAGCAGTACTTC.

A few counts support this clonotype. V and J are TRBV10-3 and TRBJ2-5; TRBD1 agrees at 9 bases. CDR1 is ENHRY and CDR2 is SYGVKD in the germline V gene. The CDR3 has 15 residues. The V segment lost 3 bases and the J segment 6 bases; nucleotides outside the gene matches: 8. The CDR3 spells CAISDGTGSPQTQYF. The DNA for the CDR3 is TGTGCCATCAGTGACGGGACAGGGTCCCCGCAGACCCAGTACTTC.

V and J are TRBV5-1 and TRBJ2-1; D possibly matches TRBD1 or TRBD2 (5 bases each). There are 12 residues in the CDR3. The ends were cut back, 5 bases at V and 5 bases at J, with 8 bases in the middle. Germline lookup yields CDR1 SGHRS and CDR2 YFSETQ. This CDR3 reads CASRRGHNEQFF. CDR3 sequence (DNA): TGCGCCAGCAGGAGGGGACACAATGAGCAGTTCTTC.

This clonotype has just a few counts. The chain uses TRBV11-2 and TRBJ2-7; D may be TRBD1 (7 bases). V was trimmed by 6 bases and J by 0 bases, leaving 18 bases between them. CDR3 length: 16 amino acids. Germline assignment: CDR1 SGHAT and CDR2 FQNNGV. In DNA, the CDR3 is TGTGCCAGCAGAGCGGGCGGGACAGCGATCTCCTACGAGCAGTACTTC. This codes for CASRAGGTAISYEQYF.

This chain uses TRBV6-1 with TRBJ2-6; D is tentatively TRBD1 or TRBD2 (5 bases each). The CDR3 is 17 residues long. Germline CDR1 reads MNHNS; CDR2 reads SASEGT. Trimming took off 5 bases at V and 0 bases at J, with 14 bases between the two ends. The CDR3 DNA reads TGTGCCAGCAGTCCCGGAACAGGAGGCTCTGGGGCCAACGTCCTGACTTTC. As protein: CASSPGTGGSGANVLTF.

The chain carries TRBV18 and TRBJ2-1; 10 nucleotides agree with TRBD2. From germline, CDR1 is KGHSH and CDR2 LQKENI. Trimming removed 2 bases from V and 0 bases from J; junction bases left unmatched: 13. The CDR3 spans 20 residues. The CDR3 DNA reads as TGTGCCAGCTCACCATACTGGACTAGCGGATTTACAAACTCCTACAATGAGCAGTTCTTC. Its translation: CASSPYWTSGFTNSYNEQFF.

The V call is TRBV28, the J call TRBJ2-3; D gene uncertain. Looked up from germline, CDR1 is MDHEN and CDR2 is SYDVKM. V dropped 4 bases and J dropped 2 bases, with 16 bases sitting between them. CDR3 length: 16 amino acids. The CDR3 DNA sequence: TGTGCCAGCAGTTCCCCCCGTTCGCGGTCCACAGATACGCAGTATTTT. Its translation is CASSSPRSRSTDTQYF.

Ten or more counts support this clonotype. The chain carries TRBV4-2 and TRBJ1-1; no clear D gene. CDR1 is LGHNA and CDR2 is YNFKEQ in the germline V gene. Trimming pared 0 bases from V and 3 bases from J, leaving 11 bases between. This CDR3 is 15 amino acids long. Here the CDR3 DNA reads TGTGCCAGCAGCCAAGATCCGGGCATGGACACTGAAGCTTTCTTT. Translated: CASSQDPGMDTEAFF.